This T cell receptor beta chain comes out of a study of tumor-infiltrating lymphocytes in localized non-small cell lung cancer. The method was immunoSEQ multiplex PCR; TCRdb's version includes in-frame clones alone and lacks a portion of them. Of over 11,000 clones detected, roughly four fifths appear once; the ten largest clones hold approximately 21%. Notes on the study in general: Immunotypes IM1 and IM2 had similar TCR-derived T-cell fractions.

CDR1 SNHLY and CDR2 FYNNEI come from the germline V gene. The germline V and J ends were trimmed by 5 bases and 8 bases, with 15 bases remaining between them. CDR3 length: 13 residues. About this clone: Its target is unknown.

The gene calls are TRBV2 and TRBJ1-2; D is possibly TRBD1 (5 bases). The sequencing input was lung tumor tissue. This TCR was recovered from a human donor with non-small cell lung cancer. The CDR3 region is CASSPRMGDGYTF. The CDR3 coding sequence is TGTGCCAGCAGTCCGCGTATGGGGGACGGCTACACCTTC.